This T cell receptor (beta chain) was documented in a study of T cell responses to AZD1222 COVID-19 vaccine. The table lists this clone with a count of one. The CDR3 covers 12 residues. The germline gives CDR1 SSHAT, CDR2 FNYEAQ (reference sequence). V was pared by 5 bases and J by 5 bases, with 9 bases between. Produced via immunoSEQ multiplex PCR; TCRdb's table is partial and in-frame only. The sample records some 250,000 clones, about 94% being singletons. Specimen: peripheral blood, collected 28 days after the second AZD1222 dose. The chain uses TRBV7-7 and TRBJ2-5; D is unclear. The TCR sequence derives from an adult who received the AZD1222 COVID-19 vaccine. For the CDR3, the DNA is TGTGCCAGCAGCGAGCTCGGGGAGACCCAGTACTTC. Translating gives CASSELGETQYF.